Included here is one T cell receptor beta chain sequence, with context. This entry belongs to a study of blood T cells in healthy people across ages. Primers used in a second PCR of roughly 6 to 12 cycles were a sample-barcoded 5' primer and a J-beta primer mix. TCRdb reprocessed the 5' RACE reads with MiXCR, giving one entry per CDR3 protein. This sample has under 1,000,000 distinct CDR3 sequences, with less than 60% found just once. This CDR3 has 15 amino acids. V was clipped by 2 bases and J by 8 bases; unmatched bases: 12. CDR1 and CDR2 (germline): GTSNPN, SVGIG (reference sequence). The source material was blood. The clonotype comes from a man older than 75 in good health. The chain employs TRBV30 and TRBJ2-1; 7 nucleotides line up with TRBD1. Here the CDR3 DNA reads TGTGCCTGGAGTTTGGAACCGACAGGGATCGATGAGCAGTTCTTC. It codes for CAWSLEPTGIDEQFF.